Presented here are 21 T cell receptor beta chains from one specimen sequenced in a study of blood T cell repertoires in COVID-19. The protocol was immunoSEQ multiplex PCR, while the TCRdb copy is restricted to in-frame clones and leaves out a portion. This table holds fewer than 350,000 clones, 85% found once. What was sequenced was PBMCs or T cells enriched from blood (not recorded which). Receptor source: a woman aged 50 to 60 who had recovered from COVID-19.

The rearrangement links TRBV18 to TRBJ2-3, with D possibly TRBD2 on 6 matching bases. The CDR3 is 16 amino acids. Trimming left V 3 bases short and J 1 base short, with 14 bases between. In germline, CDR1 is KGHSH, CDR2 LQKENI. The CDR3 nucleotides read TGTGCCAGCTCACCGCCATCCGGGGGAGGCACAGATACGCAGTATTTT. Protein sequence: CASSPPSGGGTDTQYF.

V usage is TRBV15 and J usage is TRBJ2-3; TRBD2 matches 12 bases. The CDR3 spans 16 residues. Germline lookup yields CDR1 LNHNV and CDR2 YYDKDF (reference sequence). V shed 1 base and J 6 bases; nucleotides not matched to a gene: 5. CDR3 in DNA: TGTGCCACCAGCAGAGCTCTAGCGGGAGGGTTCGATACGCAGTATTTT. Protein product: CATSRALAGGFDTQYF.

This rearrangement joins TRBV4-3 to TRBJ1-6; TRBD1 aligns across 7 bases. CDR1 is LGHNA and CDR2 is YSLEER in the germline V gene. Trimming cost V 1 base and J 11 bases; bases outside gene matches: 8. The CDR3 has 15 residues. The CDR3 is CASSQVAGGRAPLHF. In DNA form, the CDR3 reads TGCGCCAGCAGCCAAGTAGCAGGGGGACGGGCACCCCTCCACTTT.

CDR3 amino acids: CASSAQETEAFF. Written as DNA, the CDR3 is TGTGCCAGCAGCGCCCAGGAAACTGAAGCTTTCTTT. The chain carries TRBV11-2 and TRBJ1-1; D ambiguous. The V end lost 5 bases, the J end lost 5 bases, and 9 bases lay between the germline ends. Germline CDR1 SGHAT, CDR2 FQNNGV. This CDR3 comprises 12 residues.

The chain combines TRBV21-1 with TRBJ1-1. TRBV21-1 is a pseudogene locus. The CDR3 length is 13 residues. In DNA, the CDR3 is TGTGCCAGCAGCAAATTCGGGTTCACTGAAGCTTTCTTT. Protein: CASSKFGFTEAFF.

The chain couples TRBV5-1 to TRBJ1-2; 7 bases are a match to TRBD1. Germline assignment: CDR1 SGHRS and CDR2 YFSETQ. This CDR3 contains 13 residues. J gave up 5 bases and V 3 bases, and 4 bases lay outside the gene matches. The CDR3 DNA follows: TGCGCCAGCAGCTCGGCAGGGGGGTATGGCTACACCTTC. It codes for CASSSAGGYGYTF.

The rearrangement uses TRBV11-2 and TRBJ2-5; D perhaps matches TRBD2 (5 bases). CDR1 and CDR2 (germline): SGHAT, FQNNGV. The CDR3 spans 17 residues. Deletions cut 3 bases from V and 2 bases from J, with 19 bases between. CDR3 region: CASSFTGSARSQETQYF. The CDR3 region has the DNA TGTGCCAGCAGCTTCACGGGGTCCGCGCGGAGTCAAGAGACCCAGTACTTC. The full variable domain, in which reference TRBV11-2 and TRBJ2-5 provide the parts outside the CDR3, is EAGVAQSPRYKIIEKRQSVAFWCNPISGHATLYWYQQILGQGPKLLIQFQNNGVVDDSQLPKDRFSAERLKGVDSTLKIQPAKLEDSAVYLCASSFTGSARSQETQYFGPGTRLLVL.

The chain joins TRBV29-1 to TRBJ1-2; a possible D gene is TRBD1 (5 bases). Trimming took 4 bases from V and 3 from J, leaving 15 bases between them. Germline V gene data show CDR1 as SQVTM and CDR2 as ANQGSEA. CDR3 size: 14 residues. CDR3 in DNA: TGCAGCGTTGGAAGGTCGGGGGTTCACTATGGCTACACCTTC. It is translated as CSVGRSGVHYGYTF.

V and J are TRBV7-3 and TRBJ1-6; 9 bases agree with TRBD1. The CDR3 is made up of 15 amino acids. Germline V CDR1 and CDR2: SGHTA, FQGTGA. The J segment lost 6 bases and the V segment lost 3 bases, leaving 3 bases of the junction unmatched. The CDR3 DNA reads as TGTGCCAGCAGCTTGGGACAGGGCACTAATTCACCCCTCCACTTT. It encodes CASSLGQGTNSPLHF. Drawing the rest from reference TRBV7-3 and TRBJ1-6, the complete variable domain is GAGVSQTPSNKVTEKGKYVELRCDPISGHTALYWYRQSLGQGPEFLIYFQGTGAADDSGLPNDRFFAVRPEGSVSTLKIQRTERGDSAVYLCASSLGQGTNSPLHFGNGTRLTVT.

The chain links TRBV27 to TRBJ2-1; D might be TRBD2 (5 bases). Per the germline V gene, CDR1 is MNHEY and CDR2 is SMNVEV (reference sequence). The CDR3 is 11 residues long. The CDR3 loop is CSTGVGGEQFF. DNA of the CDR3: TGTTCCACCGGGGTGGGCGGTGAGCAGTTCTTC.

The J gene is TRBJ2-1, the V gene TRBV24-1; 7 bases map to TRBD1. The trim removed 4 bases at V and 9 bases at J, leaving 26 bases unmatched. The germline gives CDR1 KGHDR, CDR2 SFDVKD. This CDR3 region has 20 residues. CDR3 in amino acids: CATSDYSPGSHRGLPGEQFF. The CDR3 DNA sequence: TGTGCCACCAGTGACTACTCCCCCGGCTCCCACAGGGGCCTCCCGGGTGAGCAGTTCTTC.

The chain links TRBV7-2 to TRBJ1-1, with a possible D match to TRBD1 (6 bases). Trimming pared 5 bases from V and 10 bases from J, leaving 17 bases between. The CDR3 has 13 amino acids. The V gene's germline CDR1 is SGHTA and CDR2 FQGNSA. The CDR3: CASSPNGGRRAFF. The DNA for the CDR3 is TGTGCCAGCAGCCCCAACGGGGGGCGACGAGCTTTCTTT.

This chain connects TRBV5-4 to TRBJ1-1, with 8 bases identical to TRBD1. This CDR3 spans 15 amino acids. CDR1 and CDR2 from the germline V gene are SGHNT and YYREEE (reference sequence). The junction had 10 bases not matched to a gene; V was cut back by 4 bases and J by 5 bases. The CDR3, as DNA: TGTGCCAGCAGCACACAGGACAGGGTAGGGACTGAAGCTTTCTTT. It encodes CASSTQDRVGTEAFF.

This rearrangement joins TRBV11-2 to TRBJ2-3, with D unclear. The V gene lost 2 bases and the J gene lost 0 bases, with 9 bases spanning the gap. The CDR3 is made up of 15 amino acids. CDR1 and CDR2 from the germline V gene are SGHAT and FQNNGV. The CDR3 bases are TGTGCCAGCAGCTTAAGCGCCCTAAGCACAGATACGCAGTATTTT. It encodes CASSLSALSTDTQYF.

This clone was seen just once. This chain links TRBV12-5 with TRBJ2-2; 7 nucleotides line up with TRBD2. This CDR3 spans 19 amino acids. From germline, CDR1 is LGHNT and CDR2 FRNRAP. Trimming took 3 bases from V and 6 from J; bases not matched to a gene: 19. CDR3 DNA: TGTGCTAGTGGTTTCCCTAACCGGACCCCACGCCGGGGGGCCGGGGAGCTGTTTTTT. Protein sequence: CASGFPNRTPRRGAGELFF. Full variable domain (remainder filled in from reference TRBV12-5 and TRBJ2-2): DARVTQTPRHKVTEMGQEVTMRCQPILGHNTVFWYRQTMMQGLELLAYFRNRAPLDDSGMPKDRFSAEMPDATLATLKIQPSEPRDSAVYFCASGFPNRTPRRGAGELFFGEGSRLTVL.

The rearrangement uses TRBV7-9 and TRBJ1-1; a possible D gene is TRBD1 (6 bases). The CDR3 length is 17 residues. V was shortened by 5 bases and J by 2 bases, with 21 bases between the two germline ends. The germline V gene has CDR1 SEHNR and CDR2 FQNEAQ (reference sequence). Written as DNA, the CDR3 is TGTGCCAGCAGCGTCAGCAGGGGACACCTCCTAAACACTGAAGCTTTCTTT. It specifies CASSVSRGHLLNTEAFF.

The gene calls are TRBV6-5 and TRBJ2-3; 8 positions agree with TRBD2. J gave up 3 bases and V 6 bases, and 5 bases lay outside the gene matches. Germline CDR1 reads MNHEY; CDR2 reads SVGAGI. This CDR3 is 14 amino acids long. CDR3: CASSRGGRTDTQYF. DNA of the CDR3: TGTGCCAGCAGCCGGGGGGGGCGGACAGATACGCAGTATTTT.

In regard to this clone: One junction end does not reproduce the germline sequence, and a read error may be involved. The V call is TRBV6-4, the J call TRBJ2-3; TRBD1 agrees at 7 bases. In germline, CDR1 is MRHNA, CDR2 SNTAGT. CDR3 size: 14 residues. CDR3 in amino acids: CASSIDQGADTQYF. In DNA, the CDR3 is TGCGCCAGCAGCATCGACCAGGGGGCAGATACGCAGTATTTT.

The gene calls are TRBV30 and TRBJ2-7, with D perhaps TRBD1 (6 bases). The CDR3 sequence is 14 residues long. The V gene lost 2 bases and the J gene lost 7 bases, with 18 bases spanning the gap. CDR1 is GTSNPN and CDR2 is SVGIG in the germline V gene (reference sequence). The CDR3 loop reads CAWSRGITLGEQYF. The CDR3 region has the DNA TGTGCCTGGAGTAGGGGGATAACCCTGGGGGAGCAGTACTTC.

The CDR3 nucleotides are TGCAGCGTTGGGGGCGGGAGGACAGGACCCTACGAGCAGTACTTC. Amino acids: CSVGGGRTGPYEQYF. The chain uses TRBV29-1 and TRBJ2-7, with D maybe TRBD2 (8 bases). Trimming removed 4 bases at V and 2 bases at J, with 18 bases between. From germline, CDR1 is SQVTM and CDR2 ANQGSEA. CDR3 length: 15 residues.

The chain links TRBV6-1 to TRBJ1-2; weak D call: TRBD1 (5 bases). The V and J ends lost 0 bases and 1 base respectively, with 9 bases between them. The CDR3 covers 15 residues. Germline assignment: CDR1 MNHNS and CDR2 SASEGT. In DNA, the CDR3 is TGTGCCAGCAGTGAAGCTCACGGGGGTAACTATGGCTACACCTTC. This translates into CASSEAHGGNYGYTF.